This TCR beta chain was sequenced in a study of CD8 T cells in Susac syndrome. Study-level findings and limits: Across the total CD8+ repertoires, roughly 17 Susac-specific public clones were found. The CD8+ TEMRA repertoires yielded about 5 such clones.

Details on this clonotype: The antigen is undetermined.

FACS was used to enrich TEMRA cells, whereas the CD8+ and CD4+ T cells were obtained by negative isolation. RNA in amounts of about 0.5 to 1 ug was reverse transcribed with random hexamers. immunoSEQ multiplex PCR amplified TCR beta CDR3 across 54 Vbeta, 13 Jbeta. MiXCR, applied by TCRdb to the immunoSEQ multiplex PCR reads, yields one record per CDR3 protein. This table holds 130,000 or so distinct CDR3 sequences, 85% to 95% found once. CDR1 and CDR2 from the germline V gene are SQVTM and ANQGSEA. This CDR3 region has 13 residues. Trimming removed 4 bases at V and 3 bases at J, with 11 bases between.

The chain recombines TRBV29-1 with TRBJ2-3; D gene ambiguous. This sequence was found in a human donor with Susac syndrome. The sequencing input was CD8+ T cells from PBMCs. CDR3: CSVVGRRTDTQYF. DNA of the CDR3: TGCAGCGTTGTAGGCAGGCGGACAGATACGCAGTATTTT.